The present T cell receptor (beta chain) was sequenced within a study of Ad26.COV2.S vaccination and SARS-CoV-2 variants. General study points: The analyses of TCR breadth and depth may have understated the size of total T cell responses. Reported findings describe substantial breadth in spike-specific CD8+ and CD4+ T cell responses following vaccination. Placebo recipients and vaccine recipients were similar in non-spike TCR breadth.

Assay used: immunoSEQ multiplex PCR; TCRdb lists only in-frame clones, some missing. The repertoire has about 350,000 clones, under 95% of them found once; the top ten carry 3% to 5%. Comment on this clone: Its antigen is currently unknown.

CDR1 is LGHDT, CDR2 YNNKEL, per germline (reference sequence). The CDR3 totals 16 residues. V shed 3 bases, J shed 2 bases, and the junction held 5 bases outside the gene matches. This receptor was obtained from a human donor who had recovered from COVID-19. The source was peripheral blood, collected after recovery from COVID-19. The J gene is TRBJ2-2, the V gene TRBV3-1 (or the pseudogene TRBV3-2), with 8 bases that match TRBD1. The CDR3 sequence: CASSHTGGGNTGELFF. The DNA of the CDR3 is TGTGCCAGCAGCCACACAGGGGGTGGCAACACCGGGGAGCTGTTTTTT.